This TCR beta chain was sequenced during a study of PD-L1 blockade in urothelial cancer. Looking at the study overall: About 90% of the roughly 30 patients were men whose urothelial cancer was bladder-origin. At 3 weeks (second dose) and 6 weeks after starting treatment, blood was analyzed. Blood samples had a median of 141,255 T cells, roughly 83,000 unique TCRs, and clonality 0.080.

The trim removed 5 bases at V and 3 bases at J, leaving 9 bases unmatched. Looked up from germline, CDR1 is PRHDT and CDR2 is FYEKMQ (reference sequence). The CDR3 is made up of 16 amino acids. Generated by immunoSEQ multiplex PCR, the TCRdb table keeps only in-frame clones and is missing some. Of 30,000 to 40,000 clones detected, around four fifths appear once; the ten largest clones hold roughly 7%. The time point here: pretreatment peripheral blood. Patients each gave 1 to 8 samples, pretreatment and on-treatment. The receptor was derived from a man aged 55 to 70 with urothelial cancer. The chain is built from TRBV13 and TRBJ2-3; 9 nucleotides align to TRBD1. Sequencing used PBMCs, obtained around atezolizumab (anti-PD-L1) treatment. CDR3: CASSAEGGTGTDTQYF. The CDR3 bases are TGTGCCAGCAGCGCCGAGGGGGGGACAGGGACAGATACGCAGTATTTT.